This T cell receptor (beta chain) was sequenced for a study of PD-1 blockade in classical Hodgkin lymphoma. Data came from immunoSEQ multiplex PCR; TCRdb stores just in-frame clones and leaves some out. The sample shows 13,000 or so clones, around nine tenths of them seen only once. Relapse after autologous stem cell transplantation occurred in every patient, and brentuximab vedotin exposure varied. Classification of best responses gave complete response, partial response or progressive disease. Regarding the study as a whole: Complete responders showed a baseline diversity that resembled the diversity of newly diagnosed patients. Newly diagnosed patients were reported to exhibit reduced baseline TCR diversity relative to healthy donors.

The CDR3 has 15 amino acids. Germline lookup yields CDR1 SGHRS and CDR2 YFSETQ. V trimming: 6 bases; J trimming: 7 bases; junction bases outside the gene matches: 7. Comments on this clone: Its antigen is not known.

The chain joins TRBV5-1 to TRBJ2-2, with 12 bases fitting TRBD1. The clonotype comes from a human donor with classical Hodgkin lymphoma. Source: peripheral blood mononuclear cells (PBMCs), taken at baseline. CDR3 in DNA: TGCGCCAGCAAAGGGGGACAGGGGGCGTACGGGGAGCTGTTTTTT. The encoded protein is CASKGGQGAYGELFF.